The clone carrying this T cell receptor beta chain was counted a few times. TCRdb analysed the 5' RACE reads with MiXCR anew, one entry per CDR3 protein. The table has some 110,000 distinct CDR3 sequences, over 15% seen once. The data are from a study of T-cell memory formation after mild COVID-19. V dropped 0 bases and J dropped 0 bases, with 7 bases sitting between them. The length of the CDR3 is 15 residues. The germline V gene has CDR1 SGDLS and CDR2 YYNGEE. The chain couples TRBV9 to TRBJ2-1; the D is unclear. Sequenced sample: PBMCs or a T cell subset sorted from them (not recorded which). The receptor was isolated from an adult woman who had mild COVID-19 (a few samples of this study predate the infection). Cell type and time point are not known. The CDR3 DNA follows: TGTGCCAGCAGCGTAGGCGCTAGCTCCTACAATGAGCAGTTCTTC. Protein sequence: CASSVGASSYNEQFF.